Detailed here is one T cell receptor (beta chain). Its antigen is as yet unknown. The V end was cut by 2 bases, the J end by 0 bases, with 6 bases between. Germline loops: CDR1 SGDLS, CDR2 YYNGEE. The CDR3 spans 14 residues. These data come from a study of blood T cells in healthy people across ages. Study-level findings and limits: Long-lived donors carried more naive CD4+ cells and greater diversity than aged donors.

Next came a second PCR, run for about 6 to 11 cycles, which used a sample-barcoded 5' primer along with a J-beta primer mix. TCRdb analysed the 5' RACE reads with MiXCR anew, one entry per CDR3 protein. The repertoire consists of roughly 700,000 distinct CDR3 sequences, with more than 40% occurring once and the leading ten covering about 32%. Input material: blood. V usage is TRBV9 and J usage is TRBJ2-1; D gene ambiguous. The clonotype comes from a woman aged 55-69 years in good health. The CDR3, as DNA: TGTGCCAGCAGCGTCTACAGCTCCTACAATGAGCAGTTCTTC. Protein: CASSVYSSYNEQFF.